One T cell receptor beta chain is described in this entry. This clone showed up just a few times. The target of this receptor is not known. Within one base of it there is no much larger clone, and no base qualities were kept. The collaborating institutions used their own protocols to collect whole blood in K2EDTA tubes. Collaborator samples were shipped for TCRbeta analysis as frozen whole blood, isolated PBMCs, or DNA extracted from either sample type. TCRbeta CDR3 regions were amplified from genomic DNA using the immunoSEQ Assay, a bias-controlled multiplex PCR. The paper's data handling went like this. The number of nucleated cells in each sample was estimated from the amplification of reference gene primers within the assay. To quantify the absolute abundance of each unique TCRbeta CDR3 rearrangement, sequence reads were collapsed and filtered. For each sample, productive Simpson clonality was calculated by taking the square root of Simpson's diversity index across productive rearrangements. This is the immuneACCESS table as TCRdb keeps it, with only in-frame sequences that have V and J called. A part of the clones is gone; compared with another copy, unresolved V genes explain less than half, and the rest is unexplained. Clone size and the V and J calls come from that table; the DNA yielded D and trimming. The sample table records 130,000 to 150,000 clones; around 85% of these occur just once. The top ten hold about 3% of the sample.

The source of the sample is a study of blood T cell repertoires in COVID-19 (dated by TCRdb to about 2020). Concerning the study at large: Collaborator samples came from the United States, Italy and Spain and covered acute and convalescent phases of COVID-19. The material from the prospective study consisted of cDNA or gDNA derived from T cells, B-cell-depleted T cells, or PBMCs. The samples were drawn from the first 160 participants of the ongoing ImmuneRACE study and from 1,200 or so subjects provided by 6 global collaborators. Where available, HLA class I and class II types were obtained from metadata supplied by the sample provider rather than from assay-based typing. A freely available public database, intended as a resource for researchers studying the immune response to SARS-CoV-2, is where the repertoires were released. Sample metadata almost always included a de-identified subject ID, COVID-19 status, age in years and sex. Subjects who had been exposed to COVID-19, were actively infected with it, or had recovered from it provided the deeply sampled blood TCRbeta repertoires that made up the dataset. What the authors observed across the whole study: How much clinical and demographic metadata was included differed by source and by participant, and the metadata was provided uncurated.

Material: peripheral blood. The sequence was collected from a woman aged 40 to 50 with active or convalescent COVID-19.

Here the CDR3 is given as CASILGGSGNTEAFF. The DNA reads as follows: TGTGCCAGCATATTAGGCGGGAGTGGGAACACTGAAGCTTTCTTT. The receptor chain draws on TRBV6-5 and TRBJ1-1; the D gene identity is not certain. Via the germline V gene, CDR1 is MNHEY and CDR2 SVGAGI. From cysteine to phenylalanine, the CDR3 is 15 amino acids long. Just the 45-base CDR3 DNA is kept, in frame starting at base 1. V is shortened by 7 bases, J by 1 base, and the region joining them spans 16 bases.